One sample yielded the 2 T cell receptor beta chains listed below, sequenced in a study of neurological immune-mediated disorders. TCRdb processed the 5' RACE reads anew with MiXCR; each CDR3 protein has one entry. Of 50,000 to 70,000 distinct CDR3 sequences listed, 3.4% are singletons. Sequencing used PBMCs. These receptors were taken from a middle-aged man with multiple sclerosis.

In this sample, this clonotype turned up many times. CDR3 sequence reads: CASSLVQVPDTQYF. The CDR3 DNA reads TGCGCCAGCAGCTTGGTACAGGTCCCCGATACGCAGTATTTT. This chain uses TRBV5-1 with TRBJ2-3; TRBD1 might be the D (5 bases). This CDR3 is built from 14 residues. The V end was cut by 0 bases, the J end by 6 bases, with 11 bases between. Germline CDR1 and CDR2: SGHRS and YFSETQ.

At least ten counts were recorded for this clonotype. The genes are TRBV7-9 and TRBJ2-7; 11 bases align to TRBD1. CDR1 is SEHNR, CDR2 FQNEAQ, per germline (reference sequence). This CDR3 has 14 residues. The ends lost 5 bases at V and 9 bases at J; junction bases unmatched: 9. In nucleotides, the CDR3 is TGTGCCAGCAGCCCGGGACAGGGGGGGGTCTCGCAGTACTTC. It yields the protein CASSPGQGGVSQYF.